There are a few counts of the clone carrying this TCR beta chain. No antigen is known for it. This entry comes from a study of identical twins. A single record per CDR3 protein comes from TCRdb applying MiXCR to the 5' RACE reads. The sample contains nearly 900,000 distinct CDR3 sequences, roughly an eighth of which appear only once. Whole-study findings and limits: Insertions ran lower in abundant cord blood beta clonotypes, though not in memory repertoires.

V was trimmed by 0 bases and J by 5 bases, leaving 18 bases between them. The CDR3 consists of 16 residues. Germline V gives CDR1 DFQATT, CDR2 SNEGSKA (reference sequence). The data also belong to a second study, concerning yellow fever vaccine responses in identical twins.

V usage is TRBV20-1 and J usage is TRBJ2-3; weak D call: TRBD2 (6 bases). Specimen: PBMCs. This sequence originates from a woman between 18 and 29 years old in good health. DNA of the CDR3: TGCAGTGCTAGAGATCGATTAGCTAGCGACGGAGATACGCAGTATTTT. This gives the protein CSARDRLASDGDTQYF.